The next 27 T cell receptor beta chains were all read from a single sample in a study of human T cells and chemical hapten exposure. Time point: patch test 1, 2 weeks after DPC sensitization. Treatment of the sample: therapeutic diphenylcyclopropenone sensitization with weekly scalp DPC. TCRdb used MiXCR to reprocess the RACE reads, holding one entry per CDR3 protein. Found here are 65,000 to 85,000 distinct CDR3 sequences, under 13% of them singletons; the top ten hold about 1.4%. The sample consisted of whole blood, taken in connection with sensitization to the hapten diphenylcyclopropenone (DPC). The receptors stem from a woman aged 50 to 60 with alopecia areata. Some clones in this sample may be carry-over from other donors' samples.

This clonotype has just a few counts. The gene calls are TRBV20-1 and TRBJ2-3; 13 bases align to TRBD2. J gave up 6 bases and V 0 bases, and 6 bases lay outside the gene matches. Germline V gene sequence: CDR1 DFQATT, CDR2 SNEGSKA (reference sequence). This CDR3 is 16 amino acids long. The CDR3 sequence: CSARERTSGSHDTQYF. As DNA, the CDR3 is TGCAGTGCTAGAGAGAGGACTAGCGGGAGTCATGATACGCAGTATTTT.

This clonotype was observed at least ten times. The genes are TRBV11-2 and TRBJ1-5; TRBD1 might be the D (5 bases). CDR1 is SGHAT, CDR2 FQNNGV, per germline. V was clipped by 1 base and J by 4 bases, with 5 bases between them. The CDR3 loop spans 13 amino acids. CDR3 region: CASSLGTNQPQHF. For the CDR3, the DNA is TGTGCCAGCAGCTTAGGGACAAATCAGCCCCAGCATTTT.

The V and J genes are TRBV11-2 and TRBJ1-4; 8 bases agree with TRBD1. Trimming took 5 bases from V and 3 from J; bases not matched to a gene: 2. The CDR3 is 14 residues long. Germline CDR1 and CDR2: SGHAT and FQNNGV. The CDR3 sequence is CASSLGQANEKLFF. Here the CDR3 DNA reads TGTGCCAGCAGCCTGGGACAGGCTAATGAAAAACTGTTTTTT. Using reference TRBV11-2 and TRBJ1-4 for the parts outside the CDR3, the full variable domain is EAGVAQSPRYKIIEKRQSVAFWCNPISGHATLYWYQQILGQGPKLLIQFQNNGVVDDSQLPKDRFSAERLKGVDSTLKIQPAKLEDSAVYLCASSLGQANEKLFFGSGTQLSVL.

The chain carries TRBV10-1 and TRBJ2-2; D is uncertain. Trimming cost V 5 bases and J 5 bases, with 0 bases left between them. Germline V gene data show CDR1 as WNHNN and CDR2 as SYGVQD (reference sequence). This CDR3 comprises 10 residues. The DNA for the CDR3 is TGCGCCAGCAGTACCGGGGAGCTGTTTTTT. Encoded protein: CASSTGELFF.

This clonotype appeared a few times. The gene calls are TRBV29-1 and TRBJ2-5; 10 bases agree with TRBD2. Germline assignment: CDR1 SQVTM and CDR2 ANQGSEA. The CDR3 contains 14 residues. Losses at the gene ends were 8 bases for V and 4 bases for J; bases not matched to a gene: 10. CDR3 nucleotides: TGCAGCACCACGCTAGCGGGAGTAGGAGAGACCCAGTACTTC. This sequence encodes CSTTLAGVGETQYF.

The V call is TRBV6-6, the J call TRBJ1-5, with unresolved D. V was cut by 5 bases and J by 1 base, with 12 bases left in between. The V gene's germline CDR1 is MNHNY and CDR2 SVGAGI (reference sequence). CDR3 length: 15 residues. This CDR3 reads CASSDLRRSNQPQHF. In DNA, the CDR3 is TGTGCCAGCAGTGACCTGAGGCGGAGCAATCAGCCCCAGCATTTT.

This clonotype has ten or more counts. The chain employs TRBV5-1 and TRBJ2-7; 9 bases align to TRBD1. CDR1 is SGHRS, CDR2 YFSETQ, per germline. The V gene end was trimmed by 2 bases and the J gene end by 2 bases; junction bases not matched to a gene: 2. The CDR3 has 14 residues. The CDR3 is CASSLRDRAYEQYF. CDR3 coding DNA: TGCGCCAGCAGCTTACGGGACAGGGCCTACGAGCAGTACTTC.

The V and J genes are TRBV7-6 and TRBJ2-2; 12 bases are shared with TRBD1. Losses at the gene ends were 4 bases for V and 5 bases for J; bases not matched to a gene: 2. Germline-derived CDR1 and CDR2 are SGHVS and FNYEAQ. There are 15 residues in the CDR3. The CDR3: CASSWGQGATGELFF. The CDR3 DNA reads TGTGCCAGCAGCTGGGGACAGGGGGCGACCGGGGAGCTGTTTTTT.

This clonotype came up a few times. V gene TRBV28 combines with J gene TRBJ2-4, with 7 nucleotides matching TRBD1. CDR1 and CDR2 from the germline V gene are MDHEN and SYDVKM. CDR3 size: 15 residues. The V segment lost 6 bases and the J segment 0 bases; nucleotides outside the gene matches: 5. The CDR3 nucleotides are TGTGCCAGCAGAGACAGGGTTCTAGCCAAAAACATTCAGTACTTC. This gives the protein CASRDRVLAKNIQYF.

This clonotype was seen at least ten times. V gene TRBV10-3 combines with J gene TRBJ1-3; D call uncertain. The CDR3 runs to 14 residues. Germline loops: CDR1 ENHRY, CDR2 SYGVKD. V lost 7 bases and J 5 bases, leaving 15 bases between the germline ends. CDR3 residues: CAITEEVMRNTIYF. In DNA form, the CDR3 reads TGTGCCATCACGGAGGAGGTTATGAGAAACACCATATATTTT.

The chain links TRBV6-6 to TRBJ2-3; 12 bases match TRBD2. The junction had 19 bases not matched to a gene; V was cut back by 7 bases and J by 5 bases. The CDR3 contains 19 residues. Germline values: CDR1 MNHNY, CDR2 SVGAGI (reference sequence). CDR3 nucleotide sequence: TGTGCCAGCACCCTCACCGGGGCTAGCGGGAGGGCCCGAGAAGATACGCAGTATTTT. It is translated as CASTLTGASGRAREDTQYF.

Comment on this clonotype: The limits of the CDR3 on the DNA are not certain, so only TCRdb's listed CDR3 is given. This chain's CDR3 is CASSEVAQGAFF. The V call is TRBV6-1, the J call TRBJ1-2; the table's D call, TRBD1, was not checked against the DNA. The germline gives CDR1 MNHNS, CDR2 SASEGT. Ends included, the CDR3 has 12 residues.

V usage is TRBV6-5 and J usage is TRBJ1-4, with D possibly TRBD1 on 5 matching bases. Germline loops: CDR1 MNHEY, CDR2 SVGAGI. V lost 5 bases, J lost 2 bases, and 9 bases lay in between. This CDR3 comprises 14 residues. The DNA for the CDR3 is TGTGCCAGCAGTCCGGGGCAGACTAATGAAAAACTGTTTTTT. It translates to CASSPGQTNEKLFF.

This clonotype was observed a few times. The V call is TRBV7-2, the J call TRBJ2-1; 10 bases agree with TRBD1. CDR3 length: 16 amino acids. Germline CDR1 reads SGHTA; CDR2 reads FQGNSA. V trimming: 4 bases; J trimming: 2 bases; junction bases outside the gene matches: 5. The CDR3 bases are TGTGCCAGCAGCTCAAGGGGACAGGGGACCTACAATGAGCAGTTCTTC. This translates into CASSSRGQGTYNEQFF. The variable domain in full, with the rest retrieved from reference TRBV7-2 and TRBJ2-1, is GAGVSQSPSNKVTEKGKDVELRCDPISGHTALYWYRQSLGQGLEFLIYFQGNSAPDKSGLPSDRFSAERTGGSVSTLTIQRTQQEDSAVYLCASSSRGQGTYNEQFFGPGTRLTVL.

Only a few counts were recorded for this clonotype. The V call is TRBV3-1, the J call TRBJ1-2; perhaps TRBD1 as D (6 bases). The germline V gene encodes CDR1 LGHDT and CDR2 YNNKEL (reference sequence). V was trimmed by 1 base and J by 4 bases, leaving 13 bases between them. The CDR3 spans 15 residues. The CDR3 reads CASSQVGGQGYGYTF. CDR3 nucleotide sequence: TGTGCCAGCAGCCAAGTAGGGGGGCAGGGCTATGGCTACACCTTC. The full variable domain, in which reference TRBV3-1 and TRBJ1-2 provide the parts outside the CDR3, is DTAVSQTPKYLVTQMGNDKSIKCEQNLGHDTMYWYKQDSKKFLKIMFSYNNKELIINETVPNRFSPKSPDKAHLNLHINSLELGDSAVYFCASSQVGGQGYGYTFGSGTRLTVV.

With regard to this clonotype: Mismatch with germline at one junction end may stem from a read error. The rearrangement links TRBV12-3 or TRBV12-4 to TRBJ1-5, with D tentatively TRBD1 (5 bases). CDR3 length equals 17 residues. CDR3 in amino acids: CANSLAEGPGTNQPQHF. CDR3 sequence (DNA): TGTGCCAACAGTTTAGCGGAGGGTCCAGGGACCAATCAGCCCCAGCATTTT.

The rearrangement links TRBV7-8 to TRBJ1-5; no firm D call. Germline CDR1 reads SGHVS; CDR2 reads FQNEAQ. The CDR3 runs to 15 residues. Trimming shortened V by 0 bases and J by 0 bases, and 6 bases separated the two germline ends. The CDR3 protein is CASSLAQSSNQPQHF. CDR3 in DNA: TGTGCCAGCAGCTTAGCGCAGAGTAGCAATCAGCCCCAGCATTTT.

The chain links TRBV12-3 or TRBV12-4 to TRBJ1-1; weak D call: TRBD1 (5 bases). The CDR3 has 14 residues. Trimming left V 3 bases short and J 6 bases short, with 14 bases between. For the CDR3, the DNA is TGTGCCAGCAGTTTGAGCAGGGTGGTTGCTGAAGCTTTCTTT. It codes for CASSLSRVVAEAFF.

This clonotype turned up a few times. The CDR3 DNA reads TGCGCCAGCAGCTTGGGTCTAGCGGACGGGCGCTACGAGCAGTACTTC. Its protein is CASSLGLADGRYEQYF. The gene calls are TRBV5-1 and TRBJ2-7, with 7 bases matching TRBD2. Germline V gene data show CDR1 as SGHRS and CDR2 as YFSETQ. The CDR3 contains 16 residues. The ends lost 0 bases at V and 3 bases at J; junction bases unmatched: 9.

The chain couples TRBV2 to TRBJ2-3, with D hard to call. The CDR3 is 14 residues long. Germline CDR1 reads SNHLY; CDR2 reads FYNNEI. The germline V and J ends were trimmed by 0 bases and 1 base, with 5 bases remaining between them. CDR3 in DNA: TGTGCCAGCAGTGAAGCCTGGGGCACAGATACGCAGTATTTT. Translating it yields CASSEAWGTDTQYF.

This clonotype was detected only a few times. The CDR3 sequence is CSARGGAALSEQFF. The CDR3 bases are TGCAGTGCTAGAGGTGGAGCGGCCCTCTCTGAGCAGTTCTTC. The V gene is TRBV20-1, the J gene TRBJ2-1; D perhaps matches TRBD2 (5 bases). The CDR3 has 14 amino acids. V lost 1 base to trimming and J lost 9 bases, with 16 bases between them. Per the germline V gene, CDR1 is DFQATT and CDR2 is SNEGSKA (reference sequence).

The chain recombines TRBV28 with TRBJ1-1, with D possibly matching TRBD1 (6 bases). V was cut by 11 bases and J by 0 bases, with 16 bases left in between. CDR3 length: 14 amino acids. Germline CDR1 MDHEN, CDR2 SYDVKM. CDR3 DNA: TGTGCCGGGGGGCAGCAACCGGTGAACACTGAAGCTTTCTTT. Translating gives CAGGQQPVNTEAFF.

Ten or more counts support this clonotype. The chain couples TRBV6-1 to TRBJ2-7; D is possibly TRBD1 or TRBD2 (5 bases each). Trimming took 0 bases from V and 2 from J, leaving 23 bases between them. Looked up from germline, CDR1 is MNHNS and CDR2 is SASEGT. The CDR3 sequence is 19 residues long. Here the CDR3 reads CASSEAHPTRGEFPYEQYF. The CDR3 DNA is TGTGCCAGCAGTGAAGCCCATCCCACCCGAGGGGAGTTCCCCTACGAGCAGTACTTC.

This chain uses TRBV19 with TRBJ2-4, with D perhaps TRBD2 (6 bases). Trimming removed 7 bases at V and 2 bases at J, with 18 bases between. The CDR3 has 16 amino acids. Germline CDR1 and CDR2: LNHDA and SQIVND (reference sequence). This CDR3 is CASTGAEGRTKNIQYF. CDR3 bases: TGTGCCAGTACCGGAGCTGAGGGGAGGACCAAAAACATTCAGTACTTC.

The CDR3 DNA reads as TGCAGTGCTAGAGATAGGAGCAGGGGCTCTGGAAACACCATATATTTT. Protein sequence: CSARDRSRGSGNTIYF. V usage is TRBV20-1 and J usage is TRBJ1-3; perhaps TRBD1 as D (6 bases). V shed 0 bases and J shed 0 bases, with 12 bases lying between them. CDR3 length: 16 residues. Germline CDR1 DFQATT, CDR2 SNEGSKA (reference sequence).

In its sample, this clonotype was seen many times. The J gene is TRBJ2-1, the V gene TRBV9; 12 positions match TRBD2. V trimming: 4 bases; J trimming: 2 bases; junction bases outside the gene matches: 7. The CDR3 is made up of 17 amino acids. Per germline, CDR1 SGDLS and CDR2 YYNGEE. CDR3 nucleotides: TGTGCCAGCAGCATTGGGACTAGCGGGTACACCTACAATGAGCAGTTCTTC. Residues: CASSIGTSGYTYNEQFF.

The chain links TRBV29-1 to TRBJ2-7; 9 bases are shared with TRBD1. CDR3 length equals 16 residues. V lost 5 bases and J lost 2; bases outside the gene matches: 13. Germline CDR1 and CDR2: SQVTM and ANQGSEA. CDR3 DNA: TGCAGCGTTAGAAGAGGAGCGGACAGGGGCGCCTACGAGCAGTACTTC. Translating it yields CSVRRGADRGAYEQYF.